What follows are 30 T cell receptor beta chains derived from one specimen sequenced in a study of blood T cell repertoires in COVID-19. Sequencing used immunoSEQ multiplex PCR; TCRdb keeps in-frame clones, though not all of them. The sample lists just under 50,000 clones, around three quarters occurring once. The specimen sequenced was peripheral blood. All receptors come from a man aged 70-80 years with acute or convalescent COVID-19.

V usage is TRBV5-1 and J usage is TRBJ1-4; 11 bases fit TRBD1. Trimming took 4 bases from V and 8 from J; bases not matched to a gene: 4. This CDR3 has 14 residues. The germline gives CDR1 SGHRS, CDR2 YFSETQ. The CDR3 DNA reads as TGCGCCAGCAGCCCGGACAGGGGGCAAGAAAAACTGTTTTTT. Translating gives CASSPDRGQEKLFF.

This sequence joins TRBV12-3 or TRBV12-4 and TRBJ1-2; 8 nucleotides line up with TRBD1. J lost 6 bases, V lost 6 bases, and 6 bases had no gene match. The CDR3 totals 13 residues. CDR3 sequence: CASRATGDHGYTF. The CDR3 region has the DNA TGTGCCAGCAGGGCGACAGGGGATCATGGCTACACCTTC.

This chain connects TRBV12-5 to TRBJ2-7; D unclear. The V and J ends lost 6 bases and 0 bases respectively, with 15 bases between them. Germline V gives CDR1 LGHNT, CDR2 FRNRAP. This CDR3 is 15 amino acids long. DNA for the CDR3: TGTGCTAGTGGGCCCGGGTCTCTAAACTCCTACGAGCAGTACTTC. Its translation is CASGPGSLNSYEQYF. The entire variable domain, with the rest obtained from reference TRBV12-5 and TRBJ2-7, is as follows: DARVTQTPRHKVTEMGQEVTMRCQPILGHNTVFWYRQTMMQGLELLAYFRNRAPLDDSGMPKDRFSAEMPDATLATLKIQPSEPRDSAVYFCASGPGSLNSYEQYFGPGTRLTVT.

V gene TRBV6-5 combines with J gene TRBJ1-2; D uncertain. The CDR3 loop spans 14 amino acids. Trimming cost V 7 bases and J 5 bases, with 17 bases left between them. Germline assignment: CDR1 MNHEY and CDR2 SVGAGI. The CDR3 here is CASTPASVLYGYTF. Here the CDR3 DNA reads TGTGCCAGCACCCCAGCTAGCGTCTTATATGGCTACACCTTC.

In its sample, this clone was seen once. This chain uses TRBV24-1 with TRBJ1-5; 8 bases agree with TRBD1. The germline V gene encodes CDR1 KGHDR and CDR2 SFDVKD. The CDR3 has 14 amino acids. The trim removed 12 bases at V and 3 bases at J, leaving 9 bases unmatched. Here the CDR3 DNA reads TGTGCCCCGCGAAAGCAGGGGGCCAATCAGCCCCAGCATTTT. This sequence encodes CAPRKQGANQPQHF.

This rearrangement joins TRBV30 to TRBJ1-5, with 8 bases aligning to TRBD1. The germline gives CDR1 GTSNPN, CDR2 SVGIG (reference sequence). Losses at the gene ends were 2 bases for V and 0 bases for J; bases not matched to a gene: 3. This CDR3 contains 15 residues. The CDR3 loop reads CAWSPGQASNQPQHF. Written as DNA, the CDR3 is TGTGCCTGGAGTCCGGGACAGGCTAGCAATCAGCCCCAGCATTTT.

This clone was counted between two and nine times. The J gene is TRBJ1-2, the V gene TRBV28, with 8 bases that match TRBD1. In germline, CDR1 is MDHEN, CDR2 SYDVKM. This CDR3 is 16 amino acids long. The ends lost 9 bases at V and 8 bases at J; junction bases unmatched: 20. CDR3 bases: TGTGCCAGATTTCCGGACAGGGAATATTGTGTGGAAGGCTACACCTTC. It translates to CARFPDREYCVEGYTF.

The CDR3 sequence: CASSPRGGNTIYF. CDR3 sequence (DNA): TGTGCCAGCAGTCCAAGGGGTGGAAACACCATATATTTT. This chain links TRBV7-6 with TRBJ1-3; a weak D match, TRBD1 (5 bases). The CDR3 contains 13 residues. Germline V CDR1 and CDR2: SGHVS, FNYEAQ. V was shortened by 6 bases and J by 3 bases, with 9 bases between the two germline ends.

This clone showed up just a few times. The chain joins TRBV25-1 to TRBJ1-4; 7 bases are a match to TRBD1. The length of the CDR3 is 13 residues. The trim removed 8 bases at V and 8 bases at J, leaving 8 bases unmatched. Looked up from germline, CDR1 is MGHDK and CDR2 is SYGVNS. CDR3 loop: CASGDSLIEKLFF. As DNA, the CDR3 is TGTGCCAGCGGGGACAGCCTCATCGAAAAACTGTTTTTT.

This chain uses TRBV28 with TRBJ2-7; 8 bases align to TRBD1. The CDR3 sequence is 16 residues long. The germline V gene has CDR1 MDHEN and CDR2 SYDVKM. The V gene end was trimmed by 1 base and the J gene end by 4 bases; junction bases not matched to a gene: 9. The CDR3 spells CASSLLGAGGEYEQYF. The CDR3 region has the DNA TGTGCCAGCAGTTTATTAGGGGCAGGGGGCGAGTACGAGCAGTACTTC.

This CDR3 reads CSADLGGAGEQYF. CDR3 coding DNA: TGCAGCGCCGATCTGGGGGGGGCCGGAGAGCAGTACTTC. V is TRBV29-1 and J is TRBJ2-7; possibly TRBD2 for D (7 bases). This CDR3 contains 13 residues. V was shortened by 7 bases and J by 7 bases, with 20 bases between the two germline ends. Looked up from germline, CDR1 is SQVTM and CDR2 is ANQGSEA.

The chain combines TRBV3-1 (or the pseudogene TRBV3-2) with TRBJ1-2; 9 bases match TRBD1. Germline CDR1 and CDR2: LGHDT and YNNKEL (reference sequence). V shed 3 bases and J 7 bases; nucleotides not matched to a gene: 9. The CDR3 totals 15 residues. This CDR3 is CASSQWGQGGFGYTF. CDR3 in DNA: TGTGCCAGCAGCCAGTGGGGACAGGGTGGCTTTGGCTACACCTTC.

The V call is TRBV4-2, the J call TRBJ2-7, with TRBD2 matching over 7 bases. This CDR3 region has 15 residues. Trimming at V came to 1 base and at J to 7 bases, leaving 10 bases not matched to a gene. Germline assignment: CDR1 LGHNA and CDR2 YNFKEQ. The CDR3 is CASSQGRTRRGEQYF. In DNA, the CDR3 is TGTGCCAGCAGCCAAGGCCGGACTAGGCGGGGGGAGCAGTACTTC.

The rearrangement links TRBV6-6 to TRBJ2-3; 7 bases align to TRBD2. CDR1 is MNHNY, CDR2 SVGAGI, per germline (reference sequence). The J segment lost 8 bases and the V segment lost 5 bases, leaving 4 bases of the junction unmatched. The CDR3 has 12 amino acids. The CDR3 DNA follows: TGTGCCAGCAGTGCCCCGGGGGGTACGCAGTATTTT. Encoded protein: CASSAPGGTQYF.

The chain is built from TRBV19 and TRBJ2-1; 10 nucleotides match TRBD2. CDR1 is LNHDA, CDR2 SQIVND, per germline (reference sequence). The CDR3 loop spans 15 amino acids. V lost 7 bases, J lost 7 bases, and 10 bases stayed unmatched. The CDR3, as DNA: TGTGCCAGTAACGCTCGGCCTAGCGGGGGTAATGAGCAGTTCTTC. Amino acid sequence: CASNARPSGGNEQFF.

This clone has at least ten counts. This rearrangement joins TRBV5-1 to TRBJ2-7; the D gene is possibly TRBD2 (5 bases). The CDR3 totals 18 residues. V shed 0 bases and J shed 0 bases, with 19 bases lying between them. Germline loops: CDR1 SGHRS, CDR2 YFSETQ. CDR3 coding DNA: TGCGCCAGCAGCTTGGCCGGGAACCCGGTGTCCCACTCCTACGAGCAGTACTTC. Translated, it gives CASSLAGNPVSHSYEQYF.

The chain joins TRBV19 to TRBJ1-1, with 7 nucleotides matching TRBD1. Looked up from germline, CDR1 is LNHDA and CDR2 is SQIVND (reference sequence). The CDR3 loop spans 15 amino acids. The V and J ends lost 4 bases and 2 bases, in that order; junction bases with no gene match: 7. Written as DNA, the CDR3 is TGTGCCAGTAGTACGTCGACAGGGCTCAACACTGAAGCTTTCTTT. This sequence encodes CASSTSTGLNTEAFF.

This chain links TRBV5-8 with TRBJ2-3; D remains ambiguous. This CDR3 contains 14 residues. Trimming cost V 2 bases and J 2 bases, with 9 bases left between them. Looked up from germline, CDR1 is SGHTS and CDR2 is YDEGEE. The DNA of the CDR3 is TGTGCCAGCAGCTTCCTGGCGGACACAGATACGCAGTATTTT. Its protein is CASSFLADTDTQYF.

The chain joins TRBV6-2 or TRBV6-3 to TRBJ1-4; TRBD1 matches at 8 bases. The CDR3 runs 16 residues. Trimming took 5 bases from V and 4 from J; bases not matched to a gene: 9. Per the germline V gene, CDR1 is MNHEY and CDR2 is SVGEGT. CDR3 nucleotides: TGTGCCAGCAGTCCGAGAGGACAGGGCAGTAATGAAAAACTGTTTTTT. Amino acid sequence: CASSPRGQGSNEKLFF.

This clone has only one observation. The rearrangement links TRBV28 to TRBJ2-1, with a possible D match to TRBD1 (7 bases). The germline V and J ends were trimmed by 8 bases and 7 bases, with 12 bases remaining between them. The CDR3 is made up of 12 amino acids. Germline V lookup: CDR1 MDHEN, CDR2 SYDVKM. The CDR3 protein is CASEGAGNEQFF. The CDR3, as DNA: TGTGCCAGCGAGGGGGCGGGGAATGAGCAGTTCTTC.

The rearrangement uses TRBV19 and TRBJ2-1; 8 bases agree with TRBD1. The germline V gene encodes CDR1 LNHDA and CDR2 SQIVND (reference sequence). Trimming removed 4 bases from V and 6 bases from J; junction bases left unmatched: 2. This CDR3 is 13 amino acids long. The CDR3 loop reads CASSTGQANEQFF. In nucleotides, the CDR3 is TGTGCCAGTAGTACGGGACAGGCCAATGAGCAGTTCTTC.

The CDR3 sequence: CAWSSQGAGYNEKLFF. The DNA for the CDR3 is TGTGCCTGGAGTAGTCAGGGGGCGGGATATAATGAAAAACTGTTTTTT. This chain joins TRBV30 and TRBJ1-4, with 8 bases matching TRBD1. From germline, CDR1 is GTSNPN and CDR2 SVGIG (reference sequence). The CDR3 covers 16 residues. Trimming removed 2 bases from V and 4 bases from J; junction bases left unmatched: 9.

This clone was seen a few times. The chain couples TRBV11-2 to TRBJ1-1; D gene uncertain. Per the germline V gene, CDR1 is SGHAT and CDR2 is FQNNGV. V lost 3 bases to trimming and J lost 2 bases, with 7 bases between them. The CDR3 spans 13 residues. For the CDR3, the DNA is TGTGCCAGCAGCTTGGGCGTCAACACTGAAGCTTTCTTT. Protein sequence: CASSLGVNTEAFF. Supplemented by reference TRBV11-2 and TRBJ1-1, the full variable domain reads EAGVAQSPRYKIIEKRQSVAFWCNPISGHATLYWYQQILGQGPKLLIQFQNNGVVDDSQLPKDRFSAERLKGVDSTLKIQPAKLEDSAVYLCASSLGVNTEAFFGQGTRLTVV.

CDR3 sequence reads: CASSRGTNTGELFF. The CDR3 DNA follows: TGTGCCAGCTCCCGGGGAACTAACACCGGGGAGCTGTTTTTT. The chain carries TRBV9 and TRBJ2-2; D possibly corresponds to TRBD2 (5 bases). Trimming removed 7 bases from V and 2 bases from J, with 12 bases in between. This CDR3 has 14 amino acids. The V gene's germline CDR1 is SGDLS and CDR2 YYNGEE.

In its sample, this clone was seen once. The chain employs TRBV12-5 and TRBJ1-6, with D tentatively TRBD1 (5 bases). The CDR3 runs to 13 residues. V was pared by 2 bases and J by 8 bases, with 7 bases between. Per the germline V gene, CDR1 is LGHNT and CDR2 is FRNRAP. CDR3 region: CASGLRGDSPLHF. The DNA for the CDR3 is TGTGCTAGTGGTTTGAGGGGTGATTCACCCCTCCACTTT.

The chain has TRBV6-5 and TRBJ2-7; 9 nucleotides match TRBD2. Trimming at V came to 5 bases and at J to 0 bases, leaving 5 bases not matched to a gene. Looked up from germline, CDR1 is MNHEY and CDR2 is SVGAGI. The CDR3 is made up of 15 amino acids. The CDR3 sequence is CASSRWTSVSYEQYF. Here the CDR3 DNA reads TGTGCCAGCAGTAGATGGACTAGCGTCTCCTACGAGCAGTACTTC.

This chain links TRBV6-5 with TRBJ2-5, with TRBD1 matching 7 bases. Germline CDR1 is MNHEY and CDR2 is SVGAGI. The CDR3 is made up of 15 amino acids. J gave up 2 bases and V 6 bases, and 9 bases lay outside the gene matches. The CDR3 DNA reads as TGTGCCAGCAGCTCAGGGGGACATCCACAAGAGACCCAGTACTTC. It specifies CASSSGGHPQETQYF.

The rearrangement joins TRBV19 to TRBJ2-2; the D is unclear. Germline values: CDR1 LNHDA, CDR2 SQIVND (reference sequence). The CDR3 spans 15 residues. With 2 bases removed from V and 5 bases from J, the gap between germline ends came to 12 bases. In nucleotides, the CDR3 is TGTGCCAGTAGTATATCGACTCAGCGTACCGGGGAGCTGTTTTTT. Residues: CASSISTQRTGELFF.

This chain joins TRBV5-1 and TRBJ2-1; TRBD2 matches 11 bases. In germline, CDR1 is SGHRS, CDR2 YFSETQ. Unmatched junction bases numbered 2, after V lost 0 bases and J lost 3 bases. CDR3 length: 16 amino acids. The chain's CDR3 is CASSLALAGGYNEQFF. The CDR3 DNA reads as TGCGCCAGCAGCTTGGCCCTAGCGGGGGGCTACAATGAGCAGTTCTTC.

This chain connects TRBV6-1 to TRBJ2-7, with D tentatively TRBD2 (6 bases). The CDR3 extends over 15 amino acids. Trimming shortened V by 3 bases and J by 1 base, and 13 bases separated the two germline ends. Germline CDR1 is MNHNS and CDR2 is SASEGT. Here the CDR3 reads CASSDLSRGSYEQYF. CDR3 coding DNA: TGTGCCAGCAGTGACCTTTCTCGGGGGTCCTACGAGCAGTACTTC.